This TCR beta chain derives from a study of blood T cell repertoires in COVID-19. Looking at the study overall: The United States, Italy and Spain provided the acute and convalescent COVID-19 samples. PBMCs, B-cell-depleted T cells, or T cells provided the cDNA or gDNA that made up the material.

Authors' processing steps: Nucleated cell counts were estimated from reference gene primer amplification. The method was immunoSEQ multiplex PCR; TCRdb's version includes in-frame clones alone and lacks a portion of them. V and J calls and clone size are those listed in that table; D and trimming were worked out from the DNA. This table holds 130,000 or so clones, roughly 80% found once. Germline V lookup: CDR1 ENHRY, CDR2 SYGVKD. The CDR3 spans 16 residues. V lost 0 bases to trimming and J lost 4 bases; unmatched junction nucleotides: 4. V gene TRBV10-3 combines with J gene TRBJ1-2; 11 bases are shared with TRBD1. This TCR came from an elderly woman with acute or convalescent COVID-19. Sequenced: peripheral blood. The CDR3 protein is CAISESFGTGGYGYTF. CDR3 DNA: TGTGCCATCAGTGAGTCATTCGGGACAGGGGGCTATGGCTACACCTTC.